Listed below are T cell receptor beta chains from one sample, sequenced in a study of blood T cell repertoires in COVID-19. TCRdb's copy holds only in-frame clones and misses some; the assay was immunoSEQ multiplex PCR. The sample yields roughly 160,000 clones, approximately 81% seen once. Sequenced sample: PBMCs or T cells enriched from blood (not recorded which). All receptors derive from a man in his sixties who had recovered from COVID-19. CDR3s leave out the opening cysteine and the closing phenylalanine or tryptophan.

v_call: TRBV27; j_call: TRBJ2-7; cdr3_aa: ASSLSSGSTYEQY
v_call: TRBV28; j_call: TRBJ2-5; cdr3_aa: ASSPSSGGVETQY
v_call: TRBV30; j_call: TRBJ2-3; cdr3_aa: AWSSGGADTQY
v_call: TRBV7-2; j_call: TRBJ2-2; cdr3_aa: ASSSLGLASGELF
v_call: TRBV12-3/TRBV12-4; j_call: TRBJ1-5; cdr3_aa: ASRGRVGPQH
v_call: TRBV7-8; j_call: TRBJ1-4; cdr3_aa: ASSRTGGNEKLF
v_call: TRBV9; j_call: TRBJ2-1; cdr3_aa: ASSVAAGGISEQF
v_call: TRBV5-1; j_call: TRBJ2-7; cdr3_aa: ASSPLRASGEQY
v_call: TRBV7-8; j_call: TRBJ1-4; cdr3_aa: ASSFQGKSEKLF
v_call: TRBV7-9; j_call: TRBJ2-7; cdr3_aa: ASSSLLTSGAREQY
v_call: TRBV23-1; j_call: TRBJ1-2; cdr3_aa: ASTRGQGSYGYT
v_call: TRBV5-6; j_call: TRBJ2-7; cdr3_aa: ASSLGGDEQY
v_call: TRBV5-1; j_call: TRBJ2-3; cdr3_aa: ASSSNLGTESTQY
v_call: TRBV6-5; j_call: TRBJ1-4; cdr3_aa: ASSYSKGREKLF
v_call: TRBV6-1; j_call: TRBJ1-3; cdr3_aa: ASSDGQAFSGNTIY
v_call: TRBV19; j_call: TRBJ2-1; cdr3_aa: ASSTASSGYNEQF
v_call: TRBV30; j_call: TRBJ2-3; cdr3_aa: AWSVRGGGYGADTQY
v_call: TRBV10-3; j_call: TRBJ2-7; cdr3_aa: AIRGLAGGQYEQY
v_call: TRBV30; j_call: TRBJ1-6; cdr3_aa: AWGQGAIVYSPLH
v_call: TRBV19; j_call: TRBJ2-2; cdr3_aa: ASRQGAYTGELF
v_call: TRBV28; j_call: TRBJ1-4; cdr3_aa: ASSSPFFGGQGAANEKLF
v_call: TRBV28; j_call: TRBJ1-1; cdr3_aa: ASSILLDRNTEAF